The rows below give T cell receptor beta chains drawn from one sample of a study of CD8 T cells in Susac syndrome. A single record per CDR3 protein comes from TCRdb applying MiXCR to the immunoSEQ multiplex PCR reads. The data show over 350,000 distinct CDR3 sequences, approximately 85% seen once. Sequenced: CD8+ T cells from PBMCs. Receptor source: a human donor with multiple sclerosis. CDR3s leave out the opening cysteine and the closing phenylalanine or tryptophan. The order of the fields is J gene, V gene, CDR3 protein.

j_gene: TRBJ1-1
v_gene: TRBV5-1
CDR3aa: ASSLSRGYFEAF

j_gene: TRBJ2-7
v_gene: TRBV27
CDR3aa: ASTLYEQY

j_gene: TRBJ2-1
v_gene: TRBV6-2/TRBV6-3
CDR3aa: ASELAGYDNEQF

j_gene: TRBJ2-1
v_gene: TRBV6-2/TRBV6-3
CDR3aa: ASSYGQGNEQF

j_gene: TRBJ2-3
v_gene: TRBV12-3/TRBV12-4
CDR3aa: ASSLLASTDTQY

j_gene: TRBJ2-5
v_gene: TRBV7-3
CDR3aa: ASSPGDGGTQY

j_gene: TRBJ2-7
v_gene: TRBV27
CDR3aa: ASRHVGSSYEQY

j_gene: TRBJ1-2
v_gene: TRBV5-1
CDR3aa: ASSLDPTGVEYGYT

j_gene: TRBJ2-1
v_gene: TRBV27
CDR3aa: ASSLGIEQF

j_gene: TRBJ2-3
v_gene: TRBV24-1
CDR3aa: ATSAPGGTDTQY

j_gene: TRBJ2-1
v_gene: TRBV2
CDR3aa: ASRDRTSSYNEQF

j_gene: TRBJ2-2
v_gene: TRBV10-3
CDR3aa: AISESRGANTGELF

j_gene: TRBJ1-3
v_gene: TRBV2
CDR3aa: ASRDLGGNTIY

j_gene: TRBJ2-1
v_gene: TRBV7-9
CDR3aa: ASSRTSGRDNEQF

j_gene: TRBJ2-3
v_gene: TRBV20-1
CDR3aa: SARERSSTDTQY

j_gene: TRBJ2-3
v_gene: TRBV27
CDR3aa: ASSSPFSGSSDTQY

j_gene: TRBJ2-7
v_gene: TRBV7-9
CDR3aa: ASSIETSREQY

j_gene: TRBJ2-3
v_gene: TRBV5-4
CDR3aa: ASSPDEGSTDTQY

j_gene: TRBJ1-1
v_gene: TRBV29-1
CDR3aa: SAGLNTEAF

j_gene: TRBJ2-2
v_gene: TRBV9
CDR3aa: ASSVGLAGVGGELF

j_gene: TRBJ1-1
v_gene: TRBV6-5
CDR3aa: ASSYSTISTMNTEAF

j_gene: TRBJ2-3
v_gene: TRBV5-1
CDR3aa: ASSLLGAWDTQY

j_gene: TRBJ1-1
v_gene: TRBV29-1
CDR3aa: SVDGGTEAF

j_gene: TRBJ2-7
v_gene: TRBV30
CDR3aa: AWMGQGSRGVEQY

j_gene: TRBJ2-1
v_gene: TRBV27
CDR3aa: ASRETEKNEQF

j_gene: TRBJ2-5
v_gene: TRBV28
CDR3aa: ASSPQGLAGGGETQY

j_gene: TRBJ1-5
v_gene: TRBV7-9
CDR3aa: ASSLANFRDRGNQPQH

j_gene: TRBJ1-6
v_gene: TRBV15
CDR3aa: ATSRPPPSTFDSPLH

j_gene: TRBJ2-1
v_gene: TRBV23-1
CDR3aa: ASSLFGQSQF

j_gene: TRBJ2-2
v_gene: TRBV29-1
CDR3aa: SVEGGDTSNTGELF

j_gene: TRBJ2-1
v_gene: TRBV19
CDR3aa: ASSRTGGESSYNEQF

j_gene: TRBJ2-1
v_gene: TRBV3-1
CDR3aa: ASSQGSGGYNEQF

j_gene: TRBJ2-2
v_gene: TRBV28
CDR3aa: ASSPLMERDHNTGELF

j_gene: TRBJ1-1
v_gene: TRBV21-1
CDR3aa: ASSKESIEPIGNTEAF

j_gene: TRBJ2-5
v_gene: TRBV7-9
CDR3aa: ASSQSLEGEKETQY

j_gene: TRBJ1-1
v_gene: TRBV6-5
CDR3aa: ASSYSGRGLGEAF

j_gene: TRBJ1-1
v_gene: TRBV6-5
CDR3aa: ASSYFGQGSTEAF

j_gene: TRBJ1-2
v_gene: TRBV7-9
CDR3aa: ASSLGQFLNYGYT

j_gene: TRBJ2-3
v_gene: TRBV3-1
CDR3aa: ASSQDREGTDTQY

j_gene: TRBJ1-4
v_gene: TRBV5-1
CDR3aa: ASSFRGGTEKLF

j_gene: TRBJ1-1
v_gene: TRBV30
CDR3aa: AWSTGTGPKDEAF

j_gene: TRBJ2-3
v_gene: TRBV30
CDR3aa: AWRTGTGGADTQY

j_gene: TRBJ2-7
v_gene: TRBV30
CDR3aa: AFQTSLKTYEQY

j_gene: TRBJ2-7
v_gene: TRBV28
CDR3aa: ASSPGYYEQY

j_gene: TRBJ2-1
v_gene: TRBV9
CDR3aa: ASSVGGGSYNEQF